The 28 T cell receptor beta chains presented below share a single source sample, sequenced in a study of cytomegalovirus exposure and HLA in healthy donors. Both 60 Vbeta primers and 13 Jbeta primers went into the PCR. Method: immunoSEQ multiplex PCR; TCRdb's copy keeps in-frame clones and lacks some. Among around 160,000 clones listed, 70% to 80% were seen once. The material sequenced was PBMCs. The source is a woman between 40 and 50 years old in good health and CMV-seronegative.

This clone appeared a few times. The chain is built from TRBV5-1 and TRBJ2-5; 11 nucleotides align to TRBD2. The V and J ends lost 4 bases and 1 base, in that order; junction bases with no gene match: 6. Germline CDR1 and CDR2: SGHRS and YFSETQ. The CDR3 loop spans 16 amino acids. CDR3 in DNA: TGCGCCAGCAGCCCCAATAGCGGGAGGGCCCAAGAGACCCAGTACTTC. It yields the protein CASSPNSGRAQETQYF.

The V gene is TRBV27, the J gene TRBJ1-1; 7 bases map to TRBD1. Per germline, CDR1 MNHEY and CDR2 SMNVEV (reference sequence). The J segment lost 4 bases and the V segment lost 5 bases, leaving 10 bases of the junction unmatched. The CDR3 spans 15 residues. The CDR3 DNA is TGTGCCAGCAGTCGAGGGGGCGCCCCGGTCACTGAAGCTTTCTTT. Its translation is CASSRGGAPVTEAFF.

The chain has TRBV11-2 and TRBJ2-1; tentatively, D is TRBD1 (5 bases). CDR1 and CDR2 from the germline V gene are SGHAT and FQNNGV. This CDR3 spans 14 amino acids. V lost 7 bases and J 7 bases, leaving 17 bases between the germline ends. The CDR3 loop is CASTLLTVRNEQFF. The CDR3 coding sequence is TGTGCCAGCACCCTTCTGACAGTGCGAAATGAGCAGTTCTTC. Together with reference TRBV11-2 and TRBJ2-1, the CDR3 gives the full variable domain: EAGVAQSPRYKIIEKRQSVAFWCNPISGHATLYWYQQILGQGPKLLIQFQNNGVVDDSQLPKDRFSAERLKGVDSTLKIQPAKLEDSAVYLCASTLLTVRNEQFFGPGTRLTVL.

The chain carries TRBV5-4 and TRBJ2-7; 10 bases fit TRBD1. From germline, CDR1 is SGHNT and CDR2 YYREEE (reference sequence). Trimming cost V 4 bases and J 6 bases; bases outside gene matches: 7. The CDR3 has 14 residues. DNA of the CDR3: TGTGCCAGCAGCGGTCGGGACAGGGGAGGCGAGCAGTACTTC. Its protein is CASSGRDRGGEQYF.

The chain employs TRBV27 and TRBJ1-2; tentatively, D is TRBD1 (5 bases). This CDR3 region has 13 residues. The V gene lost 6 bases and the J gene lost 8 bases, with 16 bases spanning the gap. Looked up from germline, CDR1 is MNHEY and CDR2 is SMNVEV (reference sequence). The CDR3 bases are TGTGCCAGCAGAGGTGGCCAGGGAGGGGGCTACACCTTC. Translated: CASRGGQGGGYTF.

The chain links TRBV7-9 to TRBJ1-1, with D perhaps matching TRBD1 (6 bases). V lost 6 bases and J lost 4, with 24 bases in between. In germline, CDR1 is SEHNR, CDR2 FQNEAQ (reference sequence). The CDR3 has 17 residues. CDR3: CASSPLSDQGRITEAFF. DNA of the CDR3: TGTGCCAGCAGTCCGTTGTCCGACCAGGGGCGTATCACTGAAGCTTTCTTT.

CDR3 in DNA: TGTGCCAGCAGATCAAGGGGACAGGGCTATCAGCCCCAGCATTTT. Its translation: CASRSRGQGYQPQHF. The V and J genes are TRBV6-1 and TRBJ1-5, with TRBD1 matching 9 bases. The length of the CDR3 is 15 residues. J gave up 5 bases and V 6 bases, and 8 bases lay outside the gene matches. Germline V CDR1 and CDR2: MNHNS, SASEGT.

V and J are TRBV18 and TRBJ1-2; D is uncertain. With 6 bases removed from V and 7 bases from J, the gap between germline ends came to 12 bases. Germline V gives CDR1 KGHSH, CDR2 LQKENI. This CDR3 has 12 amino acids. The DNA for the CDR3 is TGTGCCAGCTCCCCCCGAGGGTTTGGCTACACCTTC. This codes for CASSPRGFGYTF.

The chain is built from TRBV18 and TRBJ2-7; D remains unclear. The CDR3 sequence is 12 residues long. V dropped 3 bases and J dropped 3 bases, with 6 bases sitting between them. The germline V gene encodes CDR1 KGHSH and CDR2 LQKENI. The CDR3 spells CASSPDNYEQYF. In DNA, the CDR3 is TGTGCCAGCTCACCTGACAACTACGAGCAGTACTTC.

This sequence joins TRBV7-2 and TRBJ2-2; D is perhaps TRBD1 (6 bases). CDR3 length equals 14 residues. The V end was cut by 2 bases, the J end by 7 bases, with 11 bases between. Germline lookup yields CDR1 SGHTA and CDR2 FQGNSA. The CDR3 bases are TGTGCCAGCAGCTTAACAGGGTTTATCGGGGAGCTGTTTTTT. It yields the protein CASSLTGFIGELFF.

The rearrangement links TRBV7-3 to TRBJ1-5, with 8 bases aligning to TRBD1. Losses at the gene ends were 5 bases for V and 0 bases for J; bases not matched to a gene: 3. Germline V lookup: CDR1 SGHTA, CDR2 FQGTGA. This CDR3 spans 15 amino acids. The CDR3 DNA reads TGTGCCAGCAGCACAGGGGGGTCTAGCAATCAGCCCCAGCATTTT. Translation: CASSTGGSSNQPQHF.

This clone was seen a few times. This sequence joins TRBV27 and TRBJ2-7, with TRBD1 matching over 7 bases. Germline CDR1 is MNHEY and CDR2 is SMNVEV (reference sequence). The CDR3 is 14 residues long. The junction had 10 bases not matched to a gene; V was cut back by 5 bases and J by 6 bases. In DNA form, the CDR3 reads TGTGCCAGCAGTGAAAGACAGGGTATAGGCGAGCAGTACTTC. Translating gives CASSERQGIGEQYF.

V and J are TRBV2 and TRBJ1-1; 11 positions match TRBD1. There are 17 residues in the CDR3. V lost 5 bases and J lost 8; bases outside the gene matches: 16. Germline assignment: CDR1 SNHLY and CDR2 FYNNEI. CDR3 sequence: CASSLKGVGQGEGEAFF. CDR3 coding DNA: TGTGCCAGCAGTCTTAAGGGGGTGGGACAGGGGGAAGGGGAAGCTTTCTTT.

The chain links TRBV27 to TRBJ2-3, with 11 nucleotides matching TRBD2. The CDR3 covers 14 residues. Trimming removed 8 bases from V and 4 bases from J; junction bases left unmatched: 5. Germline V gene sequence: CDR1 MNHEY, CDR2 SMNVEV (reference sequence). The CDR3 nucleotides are TGTGCCAGCGGACTAGCGGGTTTAGCAGATACGCAGTATTTT. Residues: CASGLAGLADTQYF.

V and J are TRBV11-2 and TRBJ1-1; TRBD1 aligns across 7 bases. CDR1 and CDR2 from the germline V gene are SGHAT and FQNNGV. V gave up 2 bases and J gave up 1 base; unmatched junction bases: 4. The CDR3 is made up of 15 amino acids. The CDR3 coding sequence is TGTGCCAGCAGCTTACTCAGGGGGGAGAACACTGAAGCTTTCTTT. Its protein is CASSLLRGENTEAFF. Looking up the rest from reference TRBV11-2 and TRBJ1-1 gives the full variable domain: EAGVAQSPRYKIIEKRQSVAFWCNPISGHATLYWYQQILGQGPKLLIQFQNNGVVDDSQLPKDRFSAERLKGVDSTLKIQPAKLEDSAVYLCASSLLRGENTEAFFGQGTRLTVV.

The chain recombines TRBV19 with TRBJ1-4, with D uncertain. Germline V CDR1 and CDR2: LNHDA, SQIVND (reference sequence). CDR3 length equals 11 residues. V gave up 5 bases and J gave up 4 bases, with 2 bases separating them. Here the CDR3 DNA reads TGTGCCAGTAGTCTTAATGAAAAACTGTTTTTT. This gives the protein CASSLNEKLFF.

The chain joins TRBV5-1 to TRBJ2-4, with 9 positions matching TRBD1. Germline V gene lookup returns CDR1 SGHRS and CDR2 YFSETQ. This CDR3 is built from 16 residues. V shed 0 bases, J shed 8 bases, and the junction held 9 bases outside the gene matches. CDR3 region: CASSLVGGTGIDIQYF. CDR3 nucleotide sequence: TGCGCCAGCAGCTTGGTGGGGGGGACAGGGATAGACATTCAGTACTTC. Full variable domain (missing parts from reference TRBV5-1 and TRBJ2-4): KAGVTQTPRYLIKTRGQQVTLSCSPISGHRSVSWYQQTPGQGLQFLFEYFSETQRNKGNFPGRFSGRQFSNSRSEMNVSTLELGDSALYLCASSLVGGTGIDIQYFGAGTRLSVL.

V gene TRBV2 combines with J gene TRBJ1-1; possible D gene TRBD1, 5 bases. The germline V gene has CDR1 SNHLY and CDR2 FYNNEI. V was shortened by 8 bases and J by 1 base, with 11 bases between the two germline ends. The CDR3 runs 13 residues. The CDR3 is CASLGQPNTEAFF. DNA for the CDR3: TGTGCCAGCCTGGGGCAGCCGAACACTGAAGCTTTCTTT.

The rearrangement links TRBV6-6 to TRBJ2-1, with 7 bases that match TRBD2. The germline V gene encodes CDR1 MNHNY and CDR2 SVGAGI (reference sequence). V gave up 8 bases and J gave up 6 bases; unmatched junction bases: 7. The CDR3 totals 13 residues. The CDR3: CASYGRYGNEQFF. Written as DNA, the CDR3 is TGTGCCAGCTACGGGAGGTACGGCAATGAGCAGTTCTTC.

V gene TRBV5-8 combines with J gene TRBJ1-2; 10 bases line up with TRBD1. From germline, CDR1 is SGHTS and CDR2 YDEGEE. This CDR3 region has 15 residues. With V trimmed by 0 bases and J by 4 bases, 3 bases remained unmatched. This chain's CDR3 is CASSLATGGLYGYTF. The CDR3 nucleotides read TGTGCCAGCAGCTTGGCGACAGGGGGCCTCTATGGCTACACCTTC.

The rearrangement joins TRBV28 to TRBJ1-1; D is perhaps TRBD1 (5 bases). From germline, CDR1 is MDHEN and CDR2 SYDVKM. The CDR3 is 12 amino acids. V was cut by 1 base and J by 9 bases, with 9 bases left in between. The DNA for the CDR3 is TGTGCCAGCAGTTTATACGGGGGGAAAGCTTTCTTT. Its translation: CASSLYGGKAFF.

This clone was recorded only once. As DNA, the CDR3 is TGCAGCGCGGCCGAACAGGGCTCTTACGAGCAGTACTTC. It yields the protein CSAAEQGSYEQYF. The rearrangement joins TRBV29-1 to TRBJ2-7; D possibly corresponds to TRBD1 (6 bases). CDR3 length: 13 residues. Germline-derived CDR1 and CDR2 are SQVTM and ANQGSEA. Trimming cost V 7 bases and J 4 bases, with 17 bases left between them.

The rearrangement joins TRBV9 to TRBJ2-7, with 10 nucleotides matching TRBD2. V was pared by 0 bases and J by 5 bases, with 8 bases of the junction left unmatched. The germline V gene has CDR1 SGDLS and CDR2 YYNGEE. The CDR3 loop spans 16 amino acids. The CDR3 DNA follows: TGTGCCAGCAGCGTAGGGAATCTAGCGGGAGAAGACGAGCAGTACTTC. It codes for CASSVGNLAGEDEQYF.

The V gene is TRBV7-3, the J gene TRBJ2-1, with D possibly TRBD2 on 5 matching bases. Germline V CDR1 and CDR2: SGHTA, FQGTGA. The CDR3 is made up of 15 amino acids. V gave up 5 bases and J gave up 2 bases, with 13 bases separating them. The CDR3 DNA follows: TGTGCCAGCAGCCTTGGTAGGGAGCCCTACAATGAGCAGTTCTTC. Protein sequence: CASSLGREPYNEQFF.

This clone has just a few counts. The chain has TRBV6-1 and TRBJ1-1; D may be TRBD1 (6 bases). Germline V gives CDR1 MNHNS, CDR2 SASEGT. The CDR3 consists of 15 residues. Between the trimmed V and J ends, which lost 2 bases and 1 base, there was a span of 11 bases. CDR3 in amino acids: CASSERGGENTEAFF. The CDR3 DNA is TGTGCCAGCAGTGAACGAGGGGGGGAGAACACTGAAGCTTTCTTT.

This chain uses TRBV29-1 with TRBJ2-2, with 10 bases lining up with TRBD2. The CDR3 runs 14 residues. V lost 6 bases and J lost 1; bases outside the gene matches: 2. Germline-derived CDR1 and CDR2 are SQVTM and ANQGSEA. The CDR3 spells CSVRTSGNTGELFF. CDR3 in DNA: TGCAGCGTGAGGACTAGCGGGAACACCGGGGAGCTGTTTTTT.

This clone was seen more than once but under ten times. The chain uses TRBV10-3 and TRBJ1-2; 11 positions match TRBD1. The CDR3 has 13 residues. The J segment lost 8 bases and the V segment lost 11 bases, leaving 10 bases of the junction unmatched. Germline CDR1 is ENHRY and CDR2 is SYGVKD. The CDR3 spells CAAGQGAGGGYTF. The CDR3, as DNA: TGTGCCGCCGGACAGGGGGCAGGGGGAGGCTACACCTTC.

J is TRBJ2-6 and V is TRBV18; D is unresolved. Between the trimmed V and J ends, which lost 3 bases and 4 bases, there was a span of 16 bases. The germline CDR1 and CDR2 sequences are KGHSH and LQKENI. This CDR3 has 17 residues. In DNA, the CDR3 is TGTGCCAGCTCACCCCAGGCAGCCACGTCCGGGGCCAACGTCCTGACTTTC. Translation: CASSPQAATSGANVLTF.